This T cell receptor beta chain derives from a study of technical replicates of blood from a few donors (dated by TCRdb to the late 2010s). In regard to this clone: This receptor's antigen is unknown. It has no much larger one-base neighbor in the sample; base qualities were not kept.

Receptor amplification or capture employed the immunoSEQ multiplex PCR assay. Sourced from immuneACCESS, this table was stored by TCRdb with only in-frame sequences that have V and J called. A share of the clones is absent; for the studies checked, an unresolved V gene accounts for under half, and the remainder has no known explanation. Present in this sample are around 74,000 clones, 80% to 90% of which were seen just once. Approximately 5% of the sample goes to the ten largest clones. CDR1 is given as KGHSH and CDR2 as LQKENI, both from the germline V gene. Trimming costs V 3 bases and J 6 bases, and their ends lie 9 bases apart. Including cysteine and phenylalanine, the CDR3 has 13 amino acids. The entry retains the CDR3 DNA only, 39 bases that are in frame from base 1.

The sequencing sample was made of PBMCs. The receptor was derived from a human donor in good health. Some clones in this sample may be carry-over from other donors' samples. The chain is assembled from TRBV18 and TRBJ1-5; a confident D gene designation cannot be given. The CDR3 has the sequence CASSPDYGQPQHF. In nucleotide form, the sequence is TGTGCCAGCTCACCTGATTACGGTCAGCCCCAGCATTTT.